This record looks at one TCR beta chain sequence and its context. The antigen is undetermined. Measured with immunoSEQ multiplex PCR; TCRdb has only the in-frame clones, and not every one. The data show 150,000 to 200,000 clones, 80% to 95% seen once. The ends lost 4 bases at V and 2 bases at J; junction bases unmatched: 5. Germline V gene data show CDR1 as LGHDT and CDR2 as YNNKEL (reference sequence). The CDR3 is made up of 15 amino acids. The data originate from a study of T cell responses to AZD1222 COVID-19 vaccine. Whole-study findings and limits: Females made up more of the donors, who were largely white British, and clonal diversity may have come out too low.

The source is an adult who received the AZD1222 COVID-19 vaccine. Here the sequenced sample was peripheral blood, taken 28 days after the second AZD1222 dose. The V and J genes are TRBV3-1 (or the pseudogene TRBV3-2) and TRBJ2-7; 10 nucleotides agree with TRBD2. In nucleotides, the CDR3 is TGTGCCAGCAGCCCCAGCGGGAGGGCCGCCTACGAGCAGTACTTC. It is translated as CASSPSGRAAYEQYF.